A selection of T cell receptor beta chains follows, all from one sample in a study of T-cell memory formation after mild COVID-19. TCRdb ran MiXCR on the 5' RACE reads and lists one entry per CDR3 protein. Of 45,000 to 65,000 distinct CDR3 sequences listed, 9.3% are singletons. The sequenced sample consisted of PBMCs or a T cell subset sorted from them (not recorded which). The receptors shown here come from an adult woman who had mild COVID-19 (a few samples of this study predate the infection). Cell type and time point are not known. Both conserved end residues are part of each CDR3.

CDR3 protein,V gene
CAITGTGGGYTF,TRBV10-3
CASRQGRVVNEQFF,TRBV27
CASSQEGQGRSEQYF,TRBV4-1
CASSPRTSGSNGEQFF,TRBV9
CASSLNRERGNTIYF,TRBV5-1
CASSRYGRTYEQYF,TRBV6-5
CATSGGREPQHF,TRBV10-3
CASTTTGGSLLLTNEQFF,TRBV27
CSAPDIVYGYTF,TRBV20-1
CASSLSSRGAQDTQYF,TRBV5-5
CASSKYQETQYF,TRBV7-9
CASSLVTYSNEQFF,TRBV7-6
CAWREDGHEQYF,TRBV30
CSAGGTSRTVEQFF,TRBV20-1
CASSLHGLTPSTDTQYF,TRBV7-9
CASSPTGTGQLYEQYF,TRBV18
CASSSRTGGLETQYF,TRBV5-8
CASSPPGGARGYTF,TRBV18
CASSGLAGGSTDTQYF,TRBV6-6
CASSLEAGHANTGELFF,TRBV7-9
CASSLGQGFANEKLFF,TRBV5-1
CATSSPGQGDTGELFF,TRBV15
CASSSMTGAYEQYF,TRBV7-9
CASSLGQGPNEQFF,TRBV7-9
CASSLVSQGARGETQYF,TRBV5-1